These 21 T cell receptor beta chains share one sample of origin, sequenced in a study of tumor and adjacent non-tumor tissue in lung cancer. A modified ARM-PCR protocol with three rounds of nested PCR amplified TCRbeta. One entry per CDR3 protein results from TCRdb running MiXCR on the multiplex PCR reads. The repertoire has 200,000 or so distinct CDR3 sequences, about two thirds of them found once; the top ten carry roughly a quarter. No cell sorting was done before RNA was extracted from the tissue. Sequences were obtained from lung tumor tissue. The receptors derive from a man between 60 and 75 years old with non-small cell lung cancer.

In the case of this clonotype: One end of the junction is discordant with germline, which a read error may explain. This sequence joins TRBV30 and TRBJ1-5; D gene unclear. The germline gives CDR1 GTSNPN, CDR2 SVGIG (reference sequence). The length of the CDR3 is 13 residues. Written as DNA, the CDR3 is TGTGCTTGGAGTAGGGAGAGCAATCATCCCCAGCATTTT. Translation gives CAWSRESNHPQHF.

In this sample, this clonotype turned up many times. This chain joins TRBV20-1 and TRBJ2-5; TRBD1 agrees at 11 bases. Germline CDR1 and CDR2: DFQATT and SNEGSKA (reference sequence). This CDR3 has 14 residues. V shed 6 bases and J 5 bases; nucleotides not matched to a gene: 8. CDR3 loop: CSARTGGSRETQYF. The CDR3 DNA reads as TGCAGTGCCCGGACAGGGGGCTCACGGGAGACCCAGTACTTC.

In regard to this clonotype: This sequence may be a read error, since a much larger clone differs from it by one base. The V call is TRBV5-1, the J call TRBJ1-1; tentative D call: TRBD1 (5 bases). With 4 bases removed from V and 5 bases from J, the gap between germline ends came to 18 bases. Germline V gene sequence: CDR1 SGHRS, CDR2 YFSETQ. The CDR3 extends over 15 amino acids. The CDR3 region is CASSLLTRGETEAFF. The CDR3 DNA follows: TGCGCCAGCAGCCTCCTGACAAGGGGCGAGACTGAAGCTTTCTTT. Variable domain in full (rest from reference TRBV5-1 and TRBJ1-1): KAGVTQTPRYLIKTRGQQVTLSCSPISGHRSVSWYQQTPGQGLQFLFEYFSETQRNKGNFPGRFSGRQFSNSRSEMNVSTLELGDSALYLCASSLLTRGETEAFFGQGTRLTVV.

As to this clonotype: At one of its ends the junction is not consistent with the germline gene, which may arise from a read error. The chain has TRBV12-3 or TRBV12-4 and TRBJ1-6; D remains ambiguous. The CDR3 covers 13 residues. The CDR3 nucleotides are TGTGCCAGCAGTTGGAGAAACGATTCACCCATCTACTTT. This sequence encodes CASSWRNDSPIYF.

On this clonotype: This may be a read error, as it is one base from a much larger clone. The J gene is TRBJ1-4, the V gene TRBV5-1, with 7 bases aligning to TRBD1. The CDR3 consists of 16 residues. V was clipped by 6 bases and J by 0 bases; unmatched bases: 8. From germline, CDR1 is SGHRS and CDR2 YFSETQ. CDR3 sequence: CASNTGQVATNEKLFF. CDR3 bases: TGCGCCAGCAACACCGGACAGGTTGCAACTAATGAAAAACTGTTTTTT. Full variable domain (outside the CDR3, taken from reference TRBV5-1 and TRBJ1-4): KAGVTQTPRYLIKTRGQQVTLSCSPISGHRSVSWYQQTPGQGLQFLFEYFSETQRNKGNFPGRFSGRQFSNSRSEMNVSTLELGDSALYLCASNTGQVATNEKLFFGSGTQLSVL.

With regard to this clonotype: Compared with germline, one end of the junction differs, possibly owing to a read error. CDR3: CTRSLSTGTGEGYTF. The CDR3 DNA sequence: TGTACCAGAAGTTTATCAACCGGGACAGGGGAAGGCTACACTTTC. This chain connects TRBV6-2 or TRBV6-3 to TRBJ1-2, with 10 bases lining up with TRBD1. The CDR3 length is 15 residues. Germline V gene lookup returns CDR1 MNHEY and CDR2 SVGEGT.

This clonotype appeared a single time. Since a much larger clone is just one base distant, this may be a read error. The chain uses TRBV6-6 and TRBJ2-6; a weak D match, TRBD1 (6 bases). V was pared by 6 bases and J by 2 bases, with 11 bases between. From germline, CDR1 is MNHNY and CDR2 SVGAGI (reference sequence). The CDR3 sequence is 15 residues long. The CDR3 nucleotides read TGTGCCAGCAGGCCTACAGGGACTGGGGCCAACGTCCTGACTTTC. This sequence encodes CASRPTGTGANVLTF.

Of note for this clonotype: In this CDR3 the conserved last residue, phenylalanine or tryptophan, is missing, so a read error is likely. The V gene is TRBV10-2, the J gene TRBJ1-5, with a weak D call TRBD1 (5 bases). Germline values: CDR1 WSHSY, CDR2 SAAADI. The CDR3 runs to 15 residues. Deletions cut 6 bases from V and 1 base from J, with 13 bases between. CDR3 DNA: TGCGCCAGCAGGGACACAGGAGGGAGCAATCAGCCCCAGCATTCT. It translates to CASRDTGGSNQPQHS.

In the case of this clonotype: A read error may produce the germline difference seen at one junction end. This sequence joins TRBV28 and TRBJ1-2; the match to TRBD1 covers 8 bases. Germline lookup yields CDR1 MDHEN and CDR2 SYDVKM. The CDR3 covers 14 residues. CDR3 sequence (DNA): TGTGCCAGCAGTCCCCGGACAGGGAGATATGTCTACACCTTC. Encoded protein: CASSPRTGRYVYTF.

This chain uses TRBV20-1 with TRBJ1-5; D is uncertain. Germline V CDR1 and CDR2: DFQATT, SNEGSKA (reference sequence). V was shortened by 5 bases and J by 4 bases, with 15 bases between the two germline ends. This CDR3 contains 14 residues. CDR3 protein: CSAHRRDSNQPQHF. CDR3 in DNA: TGCAGTGCTCATAGAAGGGATAGTAATCAGCCCCAGCATTTT.

The genes are TRBV12-3 or TRBV12-4 and TRBJ2-3, with D perhaps matching TRBD1 (6 bases). The length of the CDR3 is 15 residues. Deletions cut 9 bases from V and 2 bases from J, with 18 bases between. The CDR3 DNA reads as TGTGCCAGAAGGCTAACCGGGACACCCACAGATACGCAGTATTTT. Translated: CARRLTGTPTDTQYF.

Worth noting for this clonotype: The junction differs from germline at one of its ends, possibly a read error. The V gene is TRBV20-1, the J gene TRBJ2-1; TRBD1 matches at 9 bases. The CDR3 has 15 amino acids. Looked up from germline, CDR1 is DFQATT and CDR2 is SNEGSKA (reference sequence). The CDR3 here is CRARWGQGWANEQFF. The CDR3 DNA reads as TGCAGAGCTAGATGGGGACAGGGTTGGGCGAATGAGCAGTTCTTC.

In regard to this clonotype: Because the CDR3 is missing its conserved closing phenylalanine or tryptophan, this is likely a read error. The chain has TRBV12-3 or TRBV12-4 and TRBJ2-2; 9 bases line up with TRBD2. The CDR3 is 14 amino acids. J was trimmed by 8 bases and V by 9 bases; bases with no gene match: 10. The CDR3 coding sequence is TGTGCCAGTAGCGTAGCGGGAGTGACGGGGGAGCTGTTTTTA. This encodes CASSVAGVTGELFL.

Concerning this clonotype: An end of the junction does not agree with germline; a read error may underlie this. This CDR3 reads CGAPPEGSGRRYEHYF. The CDR3 nucleotides are TGCGGTGCTCCCCCGGAGGGAAGCGGGAGGCGGTACGAGCATTACTTC. This chain uses TRBV20-1 with TRBJ2-7; 9 positions match TRBD2. CDR1 and CDR2 (germline): DFQATT, SNEGSKA (reference sequence). There are 16 residues in the CDR3.

Note on this clonotype: A read error is likely, as this CDR3 ends without the conserved phenylalanine or tryptophan. V and J are TRBV29-1 and TRBJ2-5, with 8 bases fitting TRBD2. V was pared by 6 bases and J by 2 bases, with 5 bases of the junction left unmatched. There are 13 residues in the CDR3. CDR1 is SQVTM, CDR2 ANQGSEA, per germline. The CDR3 nucleotides are TGCAGCGTGGATGTAGCGGGACAAGAGACCCAGTACTTA. It yields the protein CSVDVAGQETQYL.

As for this clonotype: An end of the junction differs from the germline gene, which may be a read error. This chain links TRBV20-1 with TRBJ1-2; TRBD1 is a possible D gene (6 bases). Germline CDR1 reads DFQATT; CDR2 reads SNEGSKA (reference sequence). The length of the CDR3 is 13 residues. CDR3 amino acids: CSARRDKTYGYNF. DNA of the CDR3: TGCAGTGCTAGACGGGACAAGACTTATGGCTACAACTTC.

This clonotype was found a few times. The chain links TRBV13 to TRBJ2-1, with 11 bases fitting TRBD2. CDR1 is PRHDT, CDR2 FYEKMQ, per germline (reference sequence). The CDR3 consists of 15 residues. Trimming at V came to 2 bases and at J to 5 bases, leaving 2 bases not matched to a gene. The CDR3 is CASSLNSGRDNEQFF. The CDR3 region has the DNA TGTGCCAGCAGCTTAAATAGCGGGAGGGACAATGAGCAGTTCTTC.

A remark on this clonotype: The junction differs from germline at one of its ends, possibly a read error. This chain links TRBV5-1 with TRBJ1-3; possibly TRBD1 for D (5 bases). Looked up from germline, CDR1 is SGHRS and CDR2 is YFSETQ. This CDR3 contains 13 residues. This chain's CDR3 is CASSRDSGDTIYF. The CDR3 DNA sequence: TGCGCCAGCAGCCGGGACTCTGGAGACACTATATATTTT.

The sample holds many counts of this clonotype. V and J are TRBV6-5 and TRBJ2-7, with D perhaps assigned TRBD1 or TRBD2 (7 bases each). Per germline, CDR1 MNHEY and CDR2 SVGAGI. This CDR3 has 13 amino acids. Deletions cut 6 bases from V and 5 bases from J, with 14 bases between. CDR3 protein: CASRGGGWDEQYF. CDR3 DNA: TGTGCCAGCAGGGGAGGGGGCTGGGACGAGCAGTACTTC.

With regard to this clonotype: A read error may explain this, as a much larger clone is one base away. The chain joins TRBV29-1 to TRBJ2-7, with TRBD2 matching over 13 bases. Germline CDR1 reads SQVTM; CDR2 reads ANQGSEA. The CDR3 spans 15 residues. CDR3 in DNA: TGCAACGTTCGGACTAGCGGGAGTCCCAGTGCCGAGCAGTACTTC. Its protein is CNVRTSGSPSAEQYF.

The chain recombines TRBV20-1 with TRBJ2-3, with 7 bases fitting TRBD2. The J segment lost 12 bases and the V segment lost 1 base, leaving 13 bases of the junction unmatched. The germline CDR1 and CDR2 sequences are DFQATT and SNEGSKA (reference sequence). This CDR3 is 14 amino acids long. The CDR3 sequence is CSARAHGMGTTQYF. The CDR3 region has the DNA TGCAGTGCTAGAGCTCACGGCATGGGGACTACCCAGTATTTT.